A single sample gave rise to the 22 T cell receptor beta chains below, sequenced in a study of beta chain features in type 1 diabetes. General study findings and limits: The study found moderately but significantly shorter TCRB CDR3s in all four CD4+ subsets of Type 1 diabetes patients.

These receptors lack a known antigen. TCRB transcripts that were expressed got sequenced, as all of the isolated RNA had been reverse transcribed. Measured with immunoSEQ multiplex PCR; TCRdb has only the in-frame clones, and not every one. This table has nearly 700,000 clones, under 15% appearing once. Specimen: naive CD4+ T cells from blood. The receptors stem from a man younger than 35 with type 1 diabetes.

The chain joins TRBV5-4 to TRBJ2-1; the match to TRBD2 covers 8 bases. V dropped 4 bases and J dropped 5; count of bases not matched to a gene: 11. Germline values: CDR1 SGHNT, CDR2 YYREEE (reference sequence). This CDR3 has 16 residues. In DNA form, the CDR3 reads TGTGCCAGCAGCCCTGGGGGTGCGGGGGGAGACAATGAGCAGTTCTTC. It codes for CASSPGGAGGDNEQFF.

This clone was detected a few times. The gene calls are TRBV7-9 and TRBJ1-4; 8 nucleotides match TRBD1. Germline CDR1 SEHNR, CDR2 FQNEAQ (reference sequence). CDR3 size: 14 residues. Trimming cost V 5 bases and J 10 bases; bases outside gene matches: 9. The CDR3, as DNA: TGTGCCAGCAGCGTCCGACAGGGGTTCGGAAAACTGTTTTTT. This codes for CASSVRQGFGKLFF.

The rearrangement links TRBV30 to TRBJ2-7; unclear D gene. V dropped 5 bases and J dropped 5 bases, with 16 bases sitting between them. The germline V gene encodes CDR1 GTSNPN and CDR2 SVGIG (reference sequence). The CDR3 totals 13 residues. Here the CDR3 DNA reads TGTGCCTGGTCCCCCGCCTTCCGCCACGAGCAGTACTTC. It is translated as CAWSPAFRHEQYF.

The V gene is TRBV15, the J gene TRBJ2-3; D gene ambiguous. Germline values: CDR1 LNHNV, CDR2 YYDKDF (reference sequence). The germline V and J ends were trimmed by 0 bases and 8 bases, with 12 bases remaining between them. This CDR3 contains 14 residues. Here the CDR3 reads CATSRDLPAGTQYF. The CDR3, as DNA: TGTGCCACCAGCAGAGATCTGCCGGCCGGTACGCAGTATTTT.

This clone came up a few times. The CDR3 nucleotides read TGTGCCTGGACAGGCGCTGGAAACACCATATATTTT. This codes for CAWTGAGNTIYF. The gene calls are TRBV30 and TRBJ1-3; unclear D gene. The CDR3 is 12 residues long. V shed 4 bases and J shed 2 bases, with 6 bases lying between them. CDR1 is GTSNPN and CDR2 is SVGIG in the germline V gene (reference sequence).

The rearrangement uses TRBV10-3 and TRBJ1-2; 9 positions agree with TRBD1. V trimming: 6 bases; J trimming: 10 bases; junction bases outside the gene matches: 6. The germline CDR1 and CDR2 sequences are ENHRY and SYGVKD. CDR3 length equals 12 residues. The CDR3 region is CAISRDRDAYTF. DNA for the CDR3: TGTGCCATCAGCCGGGACAGGGATGCCTACACCTTC.

This clone has only a few counts. The rearrangement uses TRBV28 and TRBJ1-1, with 9 bases identical to TRBD1. CDR3 size: 12 residues. The germline V gene has CDR1 MDHEN and CDR2 SYDVKM. V trimming: 6 bases; J trimming: 4 bases; junction bases outside the gene matches: 0. CDR3 nucleotides: TGTGCCAGCAGGACAGGGGGCACTGAAGCTTTCTTT. Its translation is CASRTGGTEAFF.

CDR3 in amino acids: CSVQPSYEQYF. The CDR3 region has the DNA TGCAGTGTCCAACCCTCCTACGAGCAGTACTTC. The chain combines TRBV20-1 with TRBJ2-7; D is uncertain. Germline CDR1 DFQATT, CDR2 SNEGSKA (reference sequence). V lost 7 bases and J 0 bases, leaving 7 bases between the germline ends. This CDR3 contains 11 residues.

The genes are TRBV5-1 and TRBJ1-1; weak D call: TRBD1 (5 bases). The CDR3 is made up of 14 amino acids. Trimming stripped 0 bases from V and 6 bases from J, with 12 bases between. The germline V gene has CDR1 SGHRS and CDR2 YFSETQ. Here the CDR3 reads CASSLAGRIAEAFF. Written as DNA, the CDR3 is TGCGCCAGCAGCTTGGCAGGGAGGATAGCTGAAGCTTTCTTT.

In regard to this clone: The same CDR3 can be traced to other DNA sequences in this sample. As DNA, the CDR3 is TGCGCCAGCAGCTTGGACAGGGCCACTGAAGCTTTCTTT. Translation: CASSLDRATEAFF. The rearrangement links TRBV5-1 to TRBJ1-1; the D gene is possibly TRBD1 (6 bases). The V end was cut by 0 bases, the J end by 4 bases, with 7 bases between. CDR3 size: 13 residues. Looked up from germline, CDR1 is SGHRS and CDR2 is YFSETQ. Full variable domain (missing parts from reference TRBV5-1 and TRBJ1-1): KAGVTQTPRYLIKTRGQQVTLSCSPISGHRSVSWYQQTPGQGLQFLFEYFSETQRNKGNFPGRFSGRQFSNSRSEMNVSTLELGDSALYLCASSLDRATEAFFGQGTRLTVV.

The chain links TRBV19 to TRBJ2-3; the D gene is possibly TRBD1 (6 bases). Germline V gene sequence: CDR1 LNHDA, CDR2 SQIVND (reference sequence). The length of the CDR3 is 14 residues. Trimming took 6 bases from V and 2 from J, leaving 12 bases between them. For the CDR3, the DNA is TGTGCCAGTAGCCGGAAGGGGGACACAGATACGCAGTATTTT. It yields the protein CASSRKGDTDTQYF.

The CDR3 bases are TGTGCCAGCTCACCACCTGGCAGGGGGACGTACGAGCAGTACTTC. Translated: CASSPPGRGTYEQYF. The genes are TRBV18 and TRBJ2-7; 7 bases match TRBD1. The germline V gene encodes CDR1 KGHSH and CDR2 LQKENI. The trim removed 0 bases at V and 4 bases at J, leaving 6 bases unmatched. CDR3 length equals 15 residues.

The V gene is TRBV28, the J gene TRBJ1-2; the D gene is possibly TRBD1 (5 bases). Germline V gene sequence: CDR1 MDHEN, CDR2 SYDVKM. The CDR3 totals 13 residues. With 4 bases removed from V and 6 bases from J, the gap between germline ends came to 12 bases. The CDR3 loop reads CASSWDGYNGYTF. In nucleotides, the CDR3 is TGTGCCAGCAGTTGGGACGGTTACAATGGCTACACCTTC.

J is TRBJ2-1 and V is TRBV9; D gene unclear. This CDR3 spans 15 amino acids. V was trimmed by 2 bases and J by 0 bases, leaving 9 bases between them. Germline CDR1 reads SGDLS; CDR2 reads YYNGEE. The CDR3 sequence: CASSVSVSSYNEQFF. In DNA, the CDR3 is TGTGCCAGCAGCGTGTCCGTGAGCTCCTACAATGAGCAGTTCTTC.

This clone has just a few counts. The V and J genes are TRBV2 and TRBJ1-5, with TRBD1 identical over 10 bases. CDR1 is SNHLY and CDR2 is FYNNEI in the germline V gene. Trimming cost V 7 bases and J 1 base; bases outside gene matches: 13. The CDR3 contains 18 residues. In DNA form, the CDR3 reads TGTGCCAGCACCCAAAGGGGGACAGGGGATAGGAGCAATCAGCCCCAGCATTTT. Translation: CASTQRGTGDRSNQPQHF.

This clone was found a few times. The rearrangement joins TRBV5-1 to TRBJ2-5; D is ambiguous. Germline CDR1 and CDR2: SGHRS and YFSETQ. The CDR3 spans 13 residues. V was cut by 4 bases and J by 5 bases, with 12 bases left in between. The CDR3 reads CASSPTPRETQYF. DNA for the CDR3: TGCGCCAGCAGCCCGACCCCCAGGGAGACCCAGTACTTC.

This clone has more than one count but fewer than ten. This rearrangement joins TRBV10-3 to TRBJ1-2, with a possible D match to TRBD1 (5 bases). The CDR3 spans 14 residues. Trimming pared 3 bases from V and 4 bases from J, leaving 12 bases between. The germline gives CDR1 ENHRY, CDR2 SYGVKD. For the CDR3, the DNA is TGTGCCATCAGTGACCCCGCCGGGGGCTATGGCTACACCTTC. Translated: CAISDPAGGYGYTF.

The chain is built from TRBV13 and TRBJ1-5, with D perhaps TRBD1 (5 bases). V was cut by 5 bases and J by 3 bases, with 11 bases left in between. The CDR3 sequence is 14 residues long. Germline V gives CDR1 PRHDT, CDR2 FYEKMQ (reference sequence). In DNA form, the CDR3 reads TGTGCCAGCAGCCCCCAGGGAAACAATCAGCCCCAGCATTTT. Translation gives CASSPQGNNQPQHF.

The V call is TRBV14, the J call TRBJ2-4; 7 positions match TRBD1. The CDR3 loop spans 16 amino acids. CDR1 and CDR2 from the germline V gene are SGHDN and FVKESK. Trimming took 5 bases from V and 2 from J; bases not matched to a gene: 9. The CDR3 bases are TGTGCCAGCAGCGTACACTCCAGGGGGACCAAAAACATTCAGTACTTC. Its protein product is CASSVHSRGTKNIQYF.

The chain combines TRBV2 with TRBJ2-7; the match to TRBD2 covers 12 bases. V trimming: 6 bases; J trimming: 4 bases; junction bases outside the gene matches: 4. The CDR3 loop spans 14 amino acids. The germline gives CDR1 SNHLY, CDR2 FYNNEI. CDR3 sequence: CASRKTSGGYEQYF. CDR3 in DNA: TGTGCCAGCAGGAAGACTAGCGGGGGATACGAGCAGTACTTC.

This rearrangement joins TRBV7-3 to TRBJ2-2; D perhaps matches TRBD1 (5 bases). The CDR3 sequence is 14 residues long. Trimming shortened V by 6 bases and J by 3 bases, and 11 bases separated the two germline ends. Germline CDR1 is SGHTA and CDR2 is FQGTGA. CDR3 bases: TGTGCCAGCAGACCAGGACAACACACCGGGGAGCTGTTTTTT. Protein sequence: CASRPGQHTGELFF.

The chain uses TRBV9 and TRBJ1-2, with 11 nucleotides matching TRBD1. Unmatched junction bases numbered 5, after V lost 4 bases and J lost 0 bases. There are 16 residues in the CDR3. Per the germline V gene, CDR1 is SGDLS and CDR2 is YYNGEE. CDR3 protein: CASSPWTGGSNYGYTF. The DNA of the CDR3 is TGTGCCAGCAGCCCCTGGACAGGGGGCTCTAACTATGGCTACACCTTC. The full variable domain, completed using reference TRBV9 and TRBJ1-2, is DSGVTQTPKHLITATGQRVTLRCSPRSGDLSVYWYQQSLDQGLQFLIQYYNGEERAKGNILERFSAQQFPDLHSELNLSSLELGDSALYFCASSPWTGGSNYGYTFGSGTRLTVV.